Listed here are 32 T cell receptor beta chains from one sample, sequenced in a study of cytomegalovirus exposure and HLA in healthy donors. Both 60 Vbeta primers and 13 Jbeta primers went into the PCR. Libraries were prepared by immunoSEQ multiplex PCR; TCRdb keeps only in-frame clonotypes and omits some of them. This sample carries around 100,000 clones, 60% to 80% of them seen once, and the ten largest clones take around 4.8%. The specimen sequenced was PBMCs. The source is a woman under 30 in good health and CMV-seropositive.

V usage is TRBV19 and J usage is TRBJ2-2; tentative D call: TRBD1 (6 bases). The germline gives CDR1 LNHDA, CDR2 SQIVND (reference sequence). With 10 bases removed from V and 3 bases from J, the gap between germline ends came to 18 bases. CDR3 length: 15 residues. The CDR3 here is CATKQGREDTGELFF. CDR3 bases: TGTGCCACCAAACAGGGAAGAGAGGACACCGGGGAGCTGTTTTTT.

This chain connects TRBV15 to TRBJ2-3, with 7 bases fitting TRBD2. V was pared by 0 bases and J by 1 base, with 10 bases of the junction left unmatched. Germline V gene data show CDR1 as LNHNV and CDR2 as YYDKDF (reference sequence). CDR3 size: 18 residues. The CDR3 DNA is TGTGCCACCAGCAGAGATCCCGGCGGGAGTTTTGGCACAGATACGCAGTATTTT. It encodes CATSRDPGGSFGTDTQYF.

The chain employs TRBV29-1 and TRBJ1-2, with TRBD1 matching over 9 bases. CDR1 SQVTM and CDR2 ANQGSEA come from the germline V gene. V trimming: 4 bases; J trimming: 5 bases; junction bases outside the gene matches: 5. This CDR3 spans 13 amino acids. The CDR3 is CSVGMGQGYGYTF. The CDR3 region has the DNA TGCAGCGTTGGAATGGGACAGGGTTATGGCTACACCTTC.

The V call is TRBV28, the J call TRBJ2-5; 7 bases match TRBD2. The CDR3 is 16 residues long. Per germline, CDR1 MDHEN and CDR2 SYDVKM. V lost 5 bases and J lost 2; bases outside the gene matches: 11. The CDR3 DNA sequence: TGTGCCAGCAGTCCTGGGGGGGGGATCCTACAAGAGACCCAGTACTTC. This sequence encodes CASSPGGGILQETQYF.

The V call is TRBV19, the J call TRBJ2-5; 11 bases map to TRBD1. The ends lost 4 bases at V and 4 bases at J; junction bases unmatched: 2. CDR3 length: 14 residues. Germline V CDR1 and CDR2: LNHDA, SQIVND (reference sequence). In DNA, the CDR3 is TGTGCCAGTAGTAGGGACAGGGGGTTAGAGACCCAGTACTTC. It yields the protein CASSRDRGLETQYF.

This clone appeared a single time. This chain links TRBV2 with TRBJ1-1; 11 bases fit TRBD1. This CDR3 has 15 amino acids. Germline lookup yields CDR1 SNHLY and CDR2 FYNNEI. V lost 6 bases, J lost 3 bases, and 6 bases stayed unmatched. The CDR3 reads CASRGDRGKYTEAFF. CDR3 in DNA: TGTGCCAGCAGGGGGGACAGGGGGAAGTACACTGAAGCTTTCTTT.

V gene TRBV5-4 combines with J gene TRBJ2-3; 8 bases match TRBD2. Germline values: CDR1 SGHNT, CDR2 YYREEE (reference sequence). Trimming at V came to 1 base and at J to 5 bases, leaving 12 bases not matched to a gene. The CDR3 contains 17 residues. CDR3 protein: CASSLIDTGGRGDTQYF. The CDR3 nucleotides are TGTGCCAGCAGCTTGATTGATACGGGAGGGCGAGGAGATACGCAGTATTTT.

The chain carries TRBV7-8 and TRBJ1-5; D call uncertain. Germline loops: CDR1 SGHVS, CDR2 FQNEAQ. The CDR3 has 15 amino acids. V dropped 1 base and J dropped 0 bases, with 7 bases sitting between them. The CDR3 reads CASSLVSNSNQPQHF. CDR3 DNA: TGTGCCAGCAGCTTAGTTTCTAATAGCAATCAGCCCCAGCATTTT. Variable domain in full (rest from reference TRBV7-8 and TRBJ1-5): GAGVSQSPRYKVAKRGQDVALRCDPISGHVSLFWYQQALGQGPEFLTYFQNEAQLDKSGLPSDRFFAERPEGSVSTLKIQRTQQEDSAVYLCASSLVSNSNQPQHFGDGTRLSIL.

The chain links TRBV4-1 to TRBJ2-7; a weak D match, TRBD1 (5 bases). CDR3 length: 16 amino acids. Germline CDR1 is MGHRA and CDR2 is YSYEKL. Between the trimmed V and J ends, which lost 0 bases and 2 bases, there was a span of 14 bases. The DNA of the CDR3 is TGCGCCAGCAGCCAAGATTGGTCAGGGCCAACCTACGAGCAGTACTTC. Translating it yields CASSQDWSGPTYEQYF.

The V call is TRBV18, the J call TRBJ2-1, with 10 bases fitting TRBD1. Germline V gene lookup returns CDR1 KGHSH and CDR2 LQKENI. This CDR3 has 17 amino acids. The V gene end was trimmed by 0 bases and the J gene end by 9 bases; junction bases not matched to a gene: 11. The CDR3 reads CASSPPNGGQGEGEQFF. The CDR3 nucleotides are TGTGCCAGCTCACCACCGAATGGCGGACAGGGGGAGGGTGAGCAGTTCTTC.

CDR3 DNA sequence: TGTGCCAGCAGCGAGTTTGGGGGACAGGGTGACAATGAGCAGTTCTTC. Its translation: CASSEFGGQGDNEQFF. The rearrangement links TRBV9 to TRBJ2-1, with TRBD1 matching over 9 bases. The CDR3 runs to 16 residues. CDR1 is SGDLS, CDR2 YYNGEE, per germline. V lost 3 bases to trimming and J lost 5 bases; unmatched junction nucleotides: 9.

This chain uses TRBV15 with TRBJ1-5; 7 bases line up with TRBD1. The J segment lost 4 bases and the V segment lost 3 bases, leaving 3 bases of the junction unmatched. The CDR3 runs 14 residues. Germline assignment: CDR1 LNHNV and CDR2 YYDKDF (reference sequence). The DNA for the CDR3 is TGTGCCACCAGCAGTAGACAGGGTAATCAGCCCCAGCATTTT. Translating it yields CATSSRQGNQPQHF.

This chain joins TRBV28 and TRBJ2-5; the match to TRBD1 covers 9 bases. The CDR3 has 16 residues. The J segment lost 4 bases and the V segment lost 4 bases, leaving 10 bases of the junction unmatched. The germline V gene encodes CDR1 MDHEN and CDR2 SYDVKM. This chain's CDR3 is CASSSAGTGSTETQYF. In DNA, the CDR3 is TGTGCCAGCAGTTCCGCCGGGACAGGGAGTACAGAGACCCAGTACTTC.

The V gene is TRBV28, the J gene TRBJ2-1, with 8 bases that match TRBD2. This CDR3 has 16 amino acids. Germline V CDR1 and CDR2: MDHEN, SYDVKM. V lost 5 bases, J lost 4 bases, and 10 bases stayed unmatched. CDR3 residues: CASSTLLADVYNEQFF. CDR3 DNA sequence: TGTGCCAGCAGTACCCTACTAGCGGACGTTTACAATGAGCAGTTCTTC.

This clone was seen a few times. This chain uses TRBV6-5 with TRBJ2-2; D unclear. This CDR3 has 12 residues. The V end was cut by 6 bases, the J end by 5 bases, with 7 bases between. The germline gives CDR1 MNHEY, CDR2 SVGAGI. The CDR3 DNA sequence: TGTGCCAGCAGCCACATAACCGGGGAGCTGTTTTTT. It encodes CASSHITGELFF.

This clone was detected only once. J is TRBJ2-5 and V is TRBV7-6; 9 bases are shared with TRBD2. The ends lost 7 bases at V and 2 bases at J; junction bases unmatched: 5. Germline lookup yields CDR1 SGHVS and CDR2 FNYEAQ. The CDR3 length is 14 residues. CDR3 amino acids: CASTHSGSQETQYF. The CDR3 bases are TGTGCCAGCACGCATAGCGGGAGTCAAGAGACCCAGTACTTC.

This clone was detected once. This chain joins TRBV6-4 and TRBJ2-1; 7 bases are a match to TRBD2. The CDR3 totals 15 residues. The ends lost 2 bases at V and 8 bases at J; junction bases unmatched: 9. Per the germline V gene, CDR1 is MRHNA and CDR2 is SNTAGT. Here the CDR3 reads CASSDKAGGSHEQFF. The CDR3 bases are TGTGCCAGCAGTGACAAGGCCGGCGGGAGCCATGAGCAGTTCTTC.

This clone has a single count. This sequence joins TRBV11-2 and TRBJ2-5, with unresolved D. There are 13 residues in the CDR3. Germline V gene data show CDR1 as SGHAT and CDR2 as FQNNGV. The germline V and J ends were trimmed by 5 bases and 4 bases, with 11 bases remaining between them. The CDR3 region is CASSPAASETQYF. In nucleotides, the CDR3 is TGTGCCAGCAGCCCGGCGGCCTCAGAGACCCAGTACTTC.

The gene calls are TRBV5-1 and TRBJ1-1; tentatively, D is TRBD1 (5 bases). The germline gives CDR1 SGHRS, CDR2 YFSETQ. Trimming pared 0 bases from V and 2 bases from J, leaving 8 bases between. The CDR3 has 14 amino acids. The CDR3 DNA sequence: TGCGCCAGCAGCTTGGAGGGGTTTAACACTGAAGCTTTCTTT. As protein: CASSLEGFNTEAFF.

This clone was seen once. The CDR3 here is CASSATGTRGSGELFF. CDR3 bases: TGTGCCAGTAGTGCCACAGGGACACGCGGGTCCGGGGAGCTGTTTTTT. The chain has TRBV19 and TRBJ2-2; D is possibly TRBD1 (6 bases). CDR3 length: 16 amino acids. In germline, CDR1 is LNHDA, CDR2 SQIVND (reference sequence). The V end lost 5 bases, the J end lost 6 bases, and 19 bases lay between the germline ends.

The chain carries TRBV7-2 and TRBJ1-2; D is unresolved. From germline, CDR1 is SGHTA and CDR2 FQGNSA. The CDR3 runs to 16 residues. Deletions cut 0 bases from V and 5 bases from J, with 16 bases between. The CDR3 spells CASSLAVAPKEYGYTF. As DNA, the CDR3 is TGTGCCAGCAGCTTAGCAGTCGCGCCCAAAGAATATGGCTACACCTTC. Using reference TRBV7-2 and TRBJ1-2 for the parts outside the CDR3, the full variable domain is GAGVSQSPSNKVTEKGKDVELRCDPISGHTALYWYRQSLGQGLEFLIYFQGNSAPDKSGLPSDRFSAERTGGSVSTLTIQRTQQEDSAVYLCASSLAVAPKEYGYTFGSGTRLTVV.

DNA of the CDR3: TGTGCCAGCAGCCCAGGACAGGGAGGGTCTGGAAACACCATATATTTT. This codes for CASSPGQGGSGNTIYF. The chain uses TRBV7-3 and TRBJ1-3, with TRBD1 identical over 8 bases. CDR1 is SGHTA and CDR2 is FQGTGA in the germline V gene. This CDR3 has 16 amino acids. Trimming at V came to 5 bases and at J to 1 base, leaving 7 bases not matched to a gene.

The chain joins TRBV6-1 to TRBJ1-1, with D perhaps matching TRBD1 (6 bases). The CDR3 is 14 residues long. From germline, CDR1 is MNHNS and CDR2 SASEGT. The V gene lost 3 bases and the J gene lost 7 bases, with 15 bases spanning the gap. CDR3: CASSEGGGWGEAFF. CDR3 bases: TGTGCCAGCAGTGAGGGGGGGGGCTGGGGTGAAGCTTTCTTT.

CDR3 protein: CASSESVNQNYGYTF. CDR3 DNA: TGTGCCAGCAGCGAATCGGTTAACCAAAACTATGGCTACACCTTC. The chain combines TRBV7-2 with TRBJ1-2; no clear D gene. Germline V gene sequence: CDR1 SGHTA, CDR2 FQGNSA. Trimming took 5 bases from V and 2 from J, leaving 15 bases between them. This CDR3 has 15 amino acids.

V usage is TRBV7-9 and J usage is TRBJ1-5; tentatively, D is TRBD1 (5 bases). The CDR3 loop spans 15 amino acids. With 5 bases removed from V and 6 bases from J, the gap between germline ends came to 17 bases. CDR1 and CDR2 from the germline V gene are SEHNR and FQNEAQ (reference sequence). The CDR3 sequence: CASSLTLGDLQPQHF. The CDR3 DNA reads as TGTGCCAGCAGCCTGACCCTAGGGGATCTTCAGCCCCAGCATTTT.

As for this clone: At one end the junction does not follow the germline gene, possibly because of a read error. The CDR3 spells CASSQSNREGIF. The CDR3 DNA sequence: TGTGCCAGCAGCCAATCAAACAGGGAGGGGATCTTT. V and J are TRBV16 and TRBJ1-1; perhaps TRBD1 as D (6 bases). The CDR3 spans 12 residues. Germline V gene data show CDR1 as KGHSY and CDR2 as FQNENV.

The CDR3 spells CASIGAGARTQYF. DNA of the CDR3: TGTGCCAGCATAGGAGCGGGTGCCAGAACGCAGTATTTT. This rearrangement joins TRBV27 to TRBJ2-3, with D tentatively TRBD2 (6 bases). The CDR3 has 13 amino acids. Per the germline V gene, CDR1 is MNHEY and CDR2 is SMNVEV (reference sequence). V was trimmed by 7 bases and J by 9 bases, leaving 17 bases between them.

The V gene is TRBV19, the J gene TRBJ2-7; maybe TRBD1 (6 bases). Germline assignment: CDR1 LNHDA and CDR2 SQIVND (reference sequence). Trimming left V 10 bases short and J 5 bases short, with 18 bases between. The CDR3 covers 13 residues. The CDR3 spells CATRDTHQDEQYF. The CDR3 bases are TGTGCCACTCGGGACACCCACCAGGACGAGCAGTACTTC. The full variable domain, with the rest looked up from reference TRBV19 and TRBJ2-7, is DGGITQSPKYLFRKEGQNVTLSCEQNLNHDAMYWYRQDPGQGLRLIYYSQIVNDFQKGDIAEGYSVSREKKESFPLTVTSAQKNPTAFYLCATRDTHQDEQYFGPGTRLTVT.

This clone has more than one count but fewer than ten. The V call is TRBV6-1, the J call TRBJ1-1; D is uncertain. From germline, CDR1 is MNHNS and CDR2 SASEGT. Trimming removed 1 base from V and 2 bases from J, with 8 bases in between. The CDR3 consists of 14 residues. CDR3 DNA sequence: TGTGCCAGCAGTGAAGTGGGCAGTAACACTGAAGCTTTCTTT. As protein: CASSEVGSNTEAFF.

The chain carries TRBV5-1 and TRBJ2-5; D is ambiguous. Germline CDR1 and CDR2: SGHRS and YFSETQ. The CDR3 is made up of 14 amino acids. The V and J ends lost 0 bases and 0 bases respectively, with 6 bases between them. The CDR3 bases are TGCGCCAGCAGCTTGGCCGGTAACCAAGAGACCCAGTACTTC. Translation: CASSLAGNQETQYF.

J is TRBJ2-7 and V is TRBV5-1; D possibly corresponds to TRBD2 (5 bases). Germline CDR1 and CDR2: SGHRS and YFSETQ. This CDR3 comprises 14 residues. V lost 4 bases, J lost 1 base, and 12 bases lay in between. CDR3 in amino acids: CASSPPLVSYEQYF. The CDR3 DNA follows: TGCGCCAGCAGCCCCCCACTAGTTTCCTACGAGCAGTACTTC.

The chain couples TRBV25-1 to TRBJ2-7; tentatively, D is TRBD2 (6 bases). V gave up 4 bases and J gave up 4 bases, with 11 bases separating them. Germline CDR1 reads MGHDK; CDR2 reads SYGVNS. The CDR3 is made up of 13 amino acids. CDR3 in amino acids: CASSVGGGYEQYF. The CDR3 coding sequence is TGTGCCAGCAGTGTGGGCGGAGGGTACGAGCAGTACTTC.